This TCR beta chain originates from a study of OX40 agonist ivuxolimab in advanced cancers. Across the study: Every 2 weeks, patients got intravenous ivuxolimab at one of six dose levels (0.01-10 mg/kg). The group had a mean age of around 60 years, ranged from about 23 to 79, and was 82.7% male. Findings and limits, study-wide: The antigens recognized by the expanded peripheral T cells, that is their antigen specificity, were not determined.

The germline V gene has CDR1 MDHEN and CDR2 SYDVKM. The V and J ends lost 0 bases and 6 bases respectively, with 6 bases between them. This CDR3 contains 12 residues. This clone was seen only once. The antigen remains unidentified. Clones were read by immunoSEQ multiplex PCR, and TCRdb kept only the in-frame ones, dropping some. The sample contains 44,000 or so clones, 88% of which appear only once. This sample comprised CD4+ or CD8+ T cells sorted from blood, obtained in a trial of the OX40 agonist ivuxolimab. This receptor was obtained from an adult with an advanced solid tumor such as melanoma, head and neck, liver or kidney cancer. This chain links TRBV28 with TRBJ2-7, with a weak D call TRBD2 (5 bases). In DNA, the CDR3 is TGTGCCAGCAGTTTATGGGGGAGCGAGCAGTACTTC. Its translation is CASSLWGSEQYF.